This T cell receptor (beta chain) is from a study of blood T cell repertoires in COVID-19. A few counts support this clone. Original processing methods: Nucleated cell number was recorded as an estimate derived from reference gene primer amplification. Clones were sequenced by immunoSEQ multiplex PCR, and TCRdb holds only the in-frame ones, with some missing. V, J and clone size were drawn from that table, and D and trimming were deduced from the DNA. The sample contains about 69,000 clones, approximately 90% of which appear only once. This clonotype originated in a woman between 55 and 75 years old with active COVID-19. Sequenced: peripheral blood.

DNA for the CDR3: TGTGCCACCAGTTTTCAAGCAGGAAGCACAGATACGCAGTATTTT. Amino acids: CATSFQAGSTDTQYF. The rearrangement joins TRBV24-1 to TRBJ2-3; no reliable D call. The CDR3 is 15 residues long. Per the germline V gene, CDR1 is KGHDR and CDR2 is SFDVKD. Trimming took 6 bases from V and 0 from J, leaving 12 bases between them.